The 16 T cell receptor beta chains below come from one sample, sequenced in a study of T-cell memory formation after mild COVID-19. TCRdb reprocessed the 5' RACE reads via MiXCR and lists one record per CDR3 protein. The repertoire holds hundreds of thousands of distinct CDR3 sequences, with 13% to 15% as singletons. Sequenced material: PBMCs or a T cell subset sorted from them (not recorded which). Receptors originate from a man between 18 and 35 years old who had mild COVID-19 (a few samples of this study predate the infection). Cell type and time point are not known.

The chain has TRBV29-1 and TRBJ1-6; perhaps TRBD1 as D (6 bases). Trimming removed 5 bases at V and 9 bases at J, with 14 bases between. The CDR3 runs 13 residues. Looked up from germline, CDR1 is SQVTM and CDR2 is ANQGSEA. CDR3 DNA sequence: TGCAGCGTTACTACTGGAGGGGGTTCACCCCTCCACTTT. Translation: CSVTTGGGSPLHF.

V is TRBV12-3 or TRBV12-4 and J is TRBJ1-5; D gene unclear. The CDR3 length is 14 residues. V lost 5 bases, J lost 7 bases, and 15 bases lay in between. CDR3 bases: TGTGCCAGCAGTACAGACACGAGAGGCCAGCCCCAGCATTTT. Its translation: CASSTDTRGQPQHF.

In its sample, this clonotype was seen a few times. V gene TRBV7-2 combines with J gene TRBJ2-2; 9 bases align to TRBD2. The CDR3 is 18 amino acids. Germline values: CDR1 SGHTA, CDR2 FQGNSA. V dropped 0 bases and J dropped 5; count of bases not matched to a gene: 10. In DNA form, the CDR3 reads TGTGCCAGCAGCTTAGCGCGCGGAGCGGGGGGCGGGACCGGGGAGCTGTTTTTT. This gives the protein CASSLARGAGGGTGELFF.

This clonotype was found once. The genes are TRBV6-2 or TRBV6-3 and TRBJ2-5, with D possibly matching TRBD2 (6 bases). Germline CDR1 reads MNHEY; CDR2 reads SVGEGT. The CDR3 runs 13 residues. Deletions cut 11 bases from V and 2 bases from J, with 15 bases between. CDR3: CAAGREEQETQYF. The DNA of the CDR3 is TGTGCCGCGGGACGTGAGGAGCAAGAGACCCAGTACTTC.

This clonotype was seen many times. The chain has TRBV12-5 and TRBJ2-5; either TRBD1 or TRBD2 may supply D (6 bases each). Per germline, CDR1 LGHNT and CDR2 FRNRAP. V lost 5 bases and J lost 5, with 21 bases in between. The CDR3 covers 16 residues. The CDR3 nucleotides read TGTGCTAGTGGTAACCTGATATCGGGGGCAGGGGAGACCCAGTACTTC. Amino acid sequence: CASGNLISGAGETQYF.

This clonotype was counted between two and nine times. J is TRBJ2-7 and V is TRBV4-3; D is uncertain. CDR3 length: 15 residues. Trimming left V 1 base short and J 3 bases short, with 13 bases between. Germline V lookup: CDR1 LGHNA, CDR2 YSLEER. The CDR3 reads CASSQVQEQIYEQYV. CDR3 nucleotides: TGCGCCAGCAGCCAAGTTCAGGAACAGATCTACGAGCAGTACGTC.

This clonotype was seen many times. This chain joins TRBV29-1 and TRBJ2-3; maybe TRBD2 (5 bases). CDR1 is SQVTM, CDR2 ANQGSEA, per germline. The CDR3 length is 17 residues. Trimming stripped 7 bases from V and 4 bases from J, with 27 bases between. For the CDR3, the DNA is TGCAGCGCAACTAGGGTCAGAACGGACGAGAGGGCAGATACGCAGTATTTT. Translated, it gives CSATRVRTDERADTQYF.

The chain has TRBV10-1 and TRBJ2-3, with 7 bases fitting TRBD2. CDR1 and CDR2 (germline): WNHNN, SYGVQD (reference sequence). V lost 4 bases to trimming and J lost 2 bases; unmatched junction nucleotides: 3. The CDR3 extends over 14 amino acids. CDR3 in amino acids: CASSGLADTDTQYF. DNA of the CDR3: TGCGCCAGCAGTGGACTAGCTGACACAGATACGCAGTATTTT.

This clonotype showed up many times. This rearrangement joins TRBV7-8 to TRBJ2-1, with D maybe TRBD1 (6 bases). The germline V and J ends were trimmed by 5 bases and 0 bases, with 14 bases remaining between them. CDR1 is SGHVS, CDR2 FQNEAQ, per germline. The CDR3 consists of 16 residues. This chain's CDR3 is CASSHILQGSYNEQFF. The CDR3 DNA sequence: TGTGCCAGCAGCCATATCTTACAGGGCTCCTACAATGAGCAGTTCTTC.

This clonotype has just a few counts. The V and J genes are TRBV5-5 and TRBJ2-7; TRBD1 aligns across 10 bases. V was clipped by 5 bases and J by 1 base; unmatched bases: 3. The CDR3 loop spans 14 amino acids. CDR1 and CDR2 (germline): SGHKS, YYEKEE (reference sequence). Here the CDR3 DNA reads TGTGCCAGCAGGGGGACAGGGGCTTCCTACGAGCAGTACGTC. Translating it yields CASRGTGASYEQYV.

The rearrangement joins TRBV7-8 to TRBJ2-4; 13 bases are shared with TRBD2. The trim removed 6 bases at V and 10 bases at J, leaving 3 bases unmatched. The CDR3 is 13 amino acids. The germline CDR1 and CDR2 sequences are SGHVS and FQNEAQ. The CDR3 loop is CASRGLAGEIQYF. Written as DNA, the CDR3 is TGTGCCAGCAGAGGACTAGCGGGAGAAATTCAGTACTTC.

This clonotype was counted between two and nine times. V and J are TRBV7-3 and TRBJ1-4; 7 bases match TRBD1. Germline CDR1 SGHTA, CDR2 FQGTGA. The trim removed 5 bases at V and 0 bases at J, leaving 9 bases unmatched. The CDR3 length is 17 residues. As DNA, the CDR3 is TGTGCCAGCAGCGTAATGACCGGGACAGCAACTAATGAAAAACTGTTTTTT. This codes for CASSVMTGTATNEKLFF.

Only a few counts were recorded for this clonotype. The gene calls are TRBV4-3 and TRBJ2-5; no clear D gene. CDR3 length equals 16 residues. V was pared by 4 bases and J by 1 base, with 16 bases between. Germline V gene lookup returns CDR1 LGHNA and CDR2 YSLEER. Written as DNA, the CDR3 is TGCGCCAGCAGCCCACGAGATACCAGCGCCCAAGAGACCCAGTACTTC. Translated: CASSPRDTSAQETQYF.

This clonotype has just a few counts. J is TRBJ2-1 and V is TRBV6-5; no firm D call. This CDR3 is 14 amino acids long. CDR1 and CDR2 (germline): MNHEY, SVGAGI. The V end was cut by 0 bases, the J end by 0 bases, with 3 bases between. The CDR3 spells CASSYSDSYNEQFF. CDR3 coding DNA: TGTGCCAGCAGTTACTCAGACTCCTACAATGAGCAGTTCTTC.

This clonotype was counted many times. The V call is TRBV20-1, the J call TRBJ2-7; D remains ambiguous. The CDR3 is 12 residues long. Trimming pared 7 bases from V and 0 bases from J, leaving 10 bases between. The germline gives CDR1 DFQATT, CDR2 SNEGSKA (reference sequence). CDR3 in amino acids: CSVEDLSYEQYF. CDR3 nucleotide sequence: TGCAGTGTTGAGGATCTCTCCTACGAGCAGTACTTC.

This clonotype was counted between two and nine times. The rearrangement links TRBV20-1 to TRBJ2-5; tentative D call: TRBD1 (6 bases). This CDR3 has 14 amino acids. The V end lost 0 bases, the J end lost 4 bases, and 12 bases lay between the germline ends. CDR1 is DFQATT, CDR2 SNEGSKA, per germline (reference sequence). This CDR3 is CSARELTGRETQYF. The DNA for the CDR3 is TGCAGTGCTAGAGAACTAACAGGGAGAGAGACCCAGTACTTC.